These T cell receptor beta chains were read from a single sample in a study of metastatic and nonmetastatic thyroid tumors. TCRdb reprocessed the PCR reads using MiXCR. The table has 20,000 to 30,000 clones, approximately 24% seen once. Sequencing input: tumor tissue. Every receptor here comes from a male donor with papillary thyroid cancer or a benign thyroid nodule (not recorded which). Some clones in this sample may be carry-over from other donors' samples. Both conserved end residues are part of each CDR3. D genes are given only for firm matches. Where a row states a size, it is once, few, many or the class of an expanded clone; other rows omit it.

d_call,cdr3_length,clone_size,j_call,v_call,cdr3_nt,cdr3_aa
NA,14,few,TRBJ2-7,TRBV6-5,TGTGCCAGCAGTTTCCAGGGGTCTATGAAAAGGCAGTACTTC,CASSFQGSMKRQYF
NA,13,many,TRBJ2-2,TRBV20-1,TGCAGTGCTTCAGAACCGGTCACCGGGGAGCTGTTTTTT,CSASEPVTGELFF
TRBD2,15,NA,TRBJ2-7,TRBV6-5,TGTGCGAGCAGTTACACTAGCGGATTCTCCTACGAGCAGTACTTC,CASSYTSGFSYEQYF
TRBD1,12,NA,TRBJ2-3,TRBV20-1,TGCAGTGATAGAGGGGGCTGGGATACGCAGTATTTT,CSDRGGWDTQYF
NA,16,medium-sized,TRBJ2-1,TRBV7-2,TGTGCCAGCAGCTCTCGCCAGAGCGCCTCCTACAATGAGCAGTTCTTC,CASSSRQSASYNEQFF
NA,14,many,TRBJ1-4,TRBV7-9,TGTGCCAGCAGCTTAGTAGGGACCGACGAAAAACTGTTTTTT,CASSLVGTDEKLFF
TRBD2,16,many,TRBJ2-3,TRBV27,TGTGCCAGCAGTCCGGCTAGCGGGAGGGCGATAGATACGCAGTATTTT,CASSPASGRAIDTQYF
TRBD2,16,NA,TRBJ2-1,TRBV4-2,TGTGCCAGCAGCCAAGATCTAGCGGGACCGGAGAGGAGGATGTTCTTC,CASSQDLAGPERRMFF
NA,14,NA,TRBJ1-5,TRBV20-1,TGCAGTGCTAGACGGGACTATAGCAATCAGCCCCAGCATTTT,CSARRDYSNQPQHF
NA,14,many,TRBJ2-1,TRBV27,TGTGCCAGCAGTTTTGGGCAAAGTCTCAATGAGCAGTTCTTC,CASSFGQSLNEQFF
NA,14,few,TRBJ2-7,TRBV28,TGTGCCAGCTCCTACCGGGACCGCGACTACGAGCAGTACTTC,CASSYRDRDYEQYF
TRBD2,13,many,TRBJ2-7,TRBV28,TGTGCGAGTCGGACTAGCGGGATCTACGGGCAGTACTTC,CASRTSGIYGQYF
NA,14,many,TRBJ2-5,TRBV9,TGTGCCAGCAGCTCCGAAGACAGTAAAGAGACCCAGTACTTC,CASSSEDSKETQYF
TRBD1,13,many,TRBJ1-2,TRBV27,TGTGCCAGCAGTTACGACAGGGGCTATGGCTACACCTTC,CASSYDRGYGYTF
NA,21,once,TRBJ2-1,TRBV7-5,NA,CTSVPEVGTSGGLISYNEQFF
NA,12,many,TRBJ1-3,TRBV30,TGTGCCTGGAGTTTCTCTGGAAACACCATATATTTT,CAWSFSGNTIYF
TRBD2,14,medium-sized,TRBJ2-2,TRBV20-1,TGCAGTGCTAGACCTAGCGGGTTCACCGGGGAGCTGTTTTTT,CSARPSGFTGELFF
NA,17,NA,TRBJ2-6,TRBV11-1,TGTGCCAGCAGCACCAGACGGGTTACCTCTGGGGCCAACGTCCTGACTTTC,CASSTRRVTSGANVLTF
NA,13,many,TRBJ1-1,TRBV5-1,TGCGCCAGCAGCCCGGGAGCAGTCACTGAAGCTTTCTTT,CASSPGAVTEAFF
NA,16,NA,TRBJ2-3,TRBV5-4,TGTGCCAGCAGCTTGGTTGGTATAGTGGGCACAGATACGCAGTATTTT,CASSLVGIVGTDTQYF
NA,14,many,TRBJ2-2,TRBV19,TGTGCCACCAGGACTACCCGAGGGGGCGGGGAGCTGTTTTTT,CATRTTRGGGELFF
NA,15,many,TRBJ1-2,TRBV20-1,TGCAGTGCTAGAGGAGAGAGACACCTCCATGGGGGCTACACCTTC,CSARGERHLHGGYTF
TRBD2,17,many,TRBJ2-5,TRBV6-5,TGTGCCAGCAGTTACCAACCGGGACTAGCGGGGGGCGAGACCCAGTACTTC,CASSYQPGLAGGETQYF
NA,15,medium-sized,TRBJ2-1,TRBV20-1,TGCAGTGCTAGAACTTGGGTGCGCCTGGAAGGTGAGCAGTTCTTC,CSARTWVRLEGEQFF
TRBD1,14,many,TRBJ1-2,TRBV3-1,TGTGCCAGCAGCCCAATCGACAGGGCCTATGGCTACACCTTC,CASSPIDRAYGYTF
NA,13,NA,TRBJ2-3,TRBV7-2,TGTGCCTGCAGCTTAATAGGCACACATAAGCAGTATTTT,CACSLIGTHKQYF
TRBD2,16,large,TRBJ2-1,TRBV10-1,TGCGCCAGCAGTGAGTCGGGACTAGCGGGAGGTTATGAGCAGTTCTTC,CASSESGLAGGYEQFF
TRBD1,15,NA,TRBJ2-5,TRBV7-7,TGTGCTAGCAGCTTTCGGAGGACAGGCCAAGAGACCCAGTACTTC,CASSFRRTGQETQYF
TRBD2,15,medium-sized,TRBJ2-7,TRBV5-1,TGCGCCAGCAGCTTGACAGGACTAGTACCCTACGAGCAGTACTTC,CASSLTGLVPYEQYF
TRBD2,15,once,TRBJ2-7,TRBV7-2,TGTGCCAGCAGAATTACTAGCGGGATATCTGACGAGCAGTACTTC,CASRITSGISDEQYF
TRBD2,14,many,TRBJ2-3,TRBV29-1,TGCAGCGTTGTGGCCAGCGGGAGTCCAGATACGCAGTATTTT,CSVVASGSPDTQYF
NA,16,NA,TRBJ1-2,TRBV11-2,TGTGCCAGCAGCCCCCTTGGGGGCGACCGATTCTATGGCTACACCTTC,CASSPLGGDRFYGYTF
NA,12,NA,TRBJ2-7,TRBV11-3,TGTGCCAGCAGCTTAGTAGCGTGGGAGCAGTACTTC,CASSLVAWEQYF
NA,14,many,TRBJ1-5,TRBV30,TGTGCCTGGAGTATAGGTCAGTACAATCAGCCCCAGCATTTT,CAWSIGQYNQPQHF
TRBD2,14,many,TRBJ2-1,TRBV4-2,TGTGCCAGCAGCCAAGACCTAGCGGGCGATGAGCAGTTCTTC,CASSQDLAGDEQFF
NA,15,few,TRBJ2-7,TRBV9,TGTGCCAGCAGCGTAGCGGGGACCCCATACAGCGAGCAGTACTTC,CASSVAGTPYSEQYF
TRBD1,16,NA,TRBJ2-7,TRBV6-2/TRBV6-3,TGTGCCAGCAGTTACCCCCGGACAGGGTTTGGTGGGGAGCAGTACTTC,CASSYPRTGFGGEQYF
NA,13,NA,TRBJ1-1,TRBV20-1,TGCAGTGTCAGTAGGGAGGAGCACAATGAAGCTTTCTTT,CSVSREEHNEAFF
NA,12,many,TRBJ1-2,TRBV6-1,TGTGCCAGCAGACGGCCCTATCGGGGCTACACCTTC,CASRRPYRGYTF
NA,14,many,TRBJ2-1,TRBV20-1,TGCAGTGCTAGAGATCTGCACACCTACAATGAGCAGTTCTTC,CSARDLHTYNEQFF
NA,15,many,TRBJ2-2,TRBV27,TGTGCCAGCAGTTTCTACCCCCTGGGCACCGGGGAGCTGTTTTTT,CASSFYPLGTGELFF
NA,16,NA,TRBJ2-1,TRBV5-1,TGCGCCAGCAGCTTTGGCGGAGTATCTGCCTACAATGAGCAGTTCTTC,CASSFGGVSAYNEQFF
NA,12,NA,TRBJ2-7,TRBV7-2,TGTGCCAGAAGCGCCAGCCCCTACGAGCAGTACTTC,CARSASPYEQYF
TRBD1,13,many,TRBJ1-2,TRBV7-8,TGTGCCAGCAACGACGGGACAGCCTATGGCTACACCTTC,CASNDGTAYGYTF
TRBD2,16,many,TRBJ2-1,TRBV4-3,TGCGCCAGCAGCCAAGGGCTAGCGGGAGGGATTAATGAGCAGTTCTTC,CASSQGLAGGINEQFF
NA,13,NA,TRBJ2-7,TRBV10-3,TGTGCCATCATGTGGGGACGGCTGTCCGAGCAGTACTTC,CAIMWGRLSEQYF
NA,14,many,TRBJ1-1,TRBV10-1,TGCGCCAGCAGTGAGATCCTGGGGAACACTGAAGCTTTCTTT,CASSEILGNTEAFF
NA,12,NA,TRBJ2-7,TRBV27,TGTGCCACCCGAGACAGGGAGGTCGAGCAGTACTTC,CATRDREVEQYF
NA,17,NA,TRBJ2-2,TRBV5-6,TGTGCCAGCAGCTTCTTTCAGGGGCCGGGGAACACCGGGGAGCTGTTTTTT,CASSFFQGPGNTGELFF
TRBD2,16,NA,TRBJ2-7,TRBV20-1,TGCAGTGCTAGAGGGACTAGCGGGAGATCCACCTACGAGCAGTACTTC,CSARGTSGRSTYEQYF
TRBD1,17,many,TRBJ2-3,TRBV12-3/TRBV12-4,TGTGCCAGCAGCCGCCGGACAGGGGGCTTCAGAGCAGATACGCAGTATTTT,CASSRRTGGFRADTQYF
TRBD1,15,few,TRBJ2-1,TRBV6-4,TGTGCCAGCAGTGACACAGGACAGGGTAGCTATGAGCAGTTCTTC,CASSDTGQGSYEQFF
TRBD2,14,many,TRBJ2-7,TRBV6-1,TGTGCCAGCAGTTCCCGGACTAGCGGCTACGAGCAGTACTTC,CASSSRTSGYEQYF
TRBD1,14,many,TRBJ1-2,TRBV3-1,TGTGCCAGCAGCCAAGGAGTAGGGGGCAATGGCTACACCTTC,CASSQGVGGNGYTF
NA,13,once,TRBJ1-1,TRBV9,TGTGCCAGCAACAGGGTTATGAACACTGAAGCTTTCTTT,CASNRVMNTEAFF
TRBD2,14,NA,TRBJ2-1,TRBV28,TGTGCCAGCAGTTTTATTTGGGACTACGATGAGCAGTTCTTC,CASSFIWDYDEQFF